The rows below give T cell receptor beta chains drawn from one sample of a study of immune heterogeneity within non-small cell lung tumors. From the multiplex PCR reads, TCRdb called clonotypes with MiXCR, one entry per CDR3 protein. The data hold about 10,000 distinct CDR3 sequences, with around 17% observed a single time. The sequenced sample consisted of lung tumor tissue. Receptors originate from a man aged 40-49 years with non-small cell lung cancer. Both conserved end residues are part of each CDR3. D genes are given only for firm matches. Clone size is stated in some rows and not others, as once, few, many or a class when expanded.

D: TRBD2; V: TRBV3-1; J: TRBJ2-1; size: NA; DNA: TGTGCCAGCAGGGGACTAGCGGGGCACCACAATGAGCAGTTCTTC; CDR3: CASRGLAGHHNEQFF
D: NA; V: TRBV19; J: TRBJ1-5; size: NA; DNA: TGTGCCAGTAGTATGTCGGGATACAGCCAGCCCCAGCATTTT; CDR3: CASSMSGYSQPQHF
D: NA; V: TRBV6-2/TRBV6-3; J: TRBJ2-7; size: NA; DNA: TGTGCCAGCAGACAAAACAACTACGAGCAGTACTTC; CDR3: CASRQNNYEQYF
D: NA; V: TRBV6-5; J: TRBJ1-2; size: medium-sized; DNA: TGTGCCAGCAGTTACTCAGGGCATGGCTACACCTTC; CDR3: CASSYSGHGYTF
D: TRBD1; V: TRBV7-2; J: TRBJ2-7; size: medium-sized; DNA: TGTGCCAGCAGCTTCACAGGGACAGATCTTTACGAGCAGTACTTC; CDR3: CASSFTGTDLYEQYF
D: TRBD1; V: TRBV14; J: TRBJ2-2; size: many; DNA: TGTGCCAGCAGCTTCCGGGACAGGGCCTGGAACACCGGGGAGCTGTTTTTT; CDR3: CASSFRDRAWNTGELFF
D: NA; V: TRBV4-3; J: TRBJ2-1; size: many; DNA: TGCGCCAGCAGCCAAAGCGGTGGCAGTTCCAATGAGCAGTTCTTC; CDR3: CASSQSGGSSNEQFF
D: NA; V: TRBV11-2; J: TRBJ1-2; size: medium-sized; DNA: TGTGCCAGCAGCTCGCAGATTGGCTATGGCTACACCTTC; CDR3: CASSSQIGYGYTF
D: TRBD1; V: TRBV9; J: TRBJ1-2; size: many; DNA: TGTGCCAGCAGCGTCCTAGGGGGCGGCTATGGCTACACCTTC; CDR3: CASSVLGGGYGYTF
D: NA; V: TRBV3-1; J: TRBJ1-1; size: many; DNA: TGTGCCAGCAGCCAAGGGGCCTTGCGGGGGCGGGAAGCTTTCTTT; CDR3: CASSQGALRGREAFF
D: TRBD2; V: TRBV3-1; J: TRBJ2-1; size: many; DNA: TGTGCCAGCAGCCAAGGGGCGGGTAGCGGGTCCACCCCCCCGCTCTTC; CDR3: CASSQGAGSGSTPPLF
D: NA; V: TRBV20-1; J: TRBJ2-7; size: many; DNA: TGCAGTGCTAGAGACTACATGGACCCCTACGAGCAGTACTTC; CDR3: CSARDYMDPYEQYF
D: NA; V: TRBV24-1; J: TRBJ2-2; size: NA; DNA: TGTGCCACCAGCCTCAGGGGCGCGGGGACCGGGGAGCTGTTTTTT; CDR3: CATSLRGAGTGELFF
D: NA; V: TRBV20-1; J: TRBJ2-4; size: many; DNA: TGCAGTGCTCCCACTGGGAACATTCAGTACTTC; CDR3: CSAPTGNIQYF
D: TRBD2; V: TRBV6-1; J: TRBJ2-2; size: NA; DNA: TGTGCCAGCAGTCCCTGGGATCTAGCGGGGGAGAACACCTGGGAGCTGTTTTTC; CDR3: CASSPWDLAGENTWELFF
D: NA; V: TRBV6-5; J: TRBJ2-2; size: medium-sized; DNA: TGTGCCAGCAGTTACTCTCGGGGGCCGGGCACCGGGGAGCTGTTTTTT; CDR3: CASSYSRGPGTGELFF
D: TRBD1; V: TRBV20-1; J: TRBJ2-7; size: many; DNA: TGCAGTGCTAGAACCACCGGGACAGGCCCCTACGAGCAGTACTTC; CDR3: CSARTTGTGPYEQYF
D: NA; V: TRBV10-3; J: TRBJ1-5; size: many; DNA: TGTGCCATCAGTAAGGGCCTCGGGGATCAGCCCCAGCATTTT; CDR3: CAISKGLGDQPQHF
D: NA; V: TRBV6-1; J: TRBJ1-1; size: many; DNA: TGTGCCAGCGGGTACGGGGGGCAGATTGCGGACACTGAAGCTTTCTTT; CDR3: CASGYGGQIADTEAFF
D: NA; V: TRBV13; J: TRBJ1-1; size: medium-sized; DNA: TGTGCCAGCAGCTTAGAAGGGACACCGAACACTGAAGCTTTCTTT; CDR3: CASSLEGTPNTEAFF
D: NA; V: TRBV6-1; J: TRBJ1-5; size: many; DNA: TGTGCCAGCAGTCCCCCCGCCGGGCGCCTACAGCCCCAGCATTTT; CDR3: CASSPPAGRLQPQHF
D: TRBD2; V: TRBV27; J: TRBJ2-7; size: many; DNA: TGTGCCAGCAGTTTAAGGGGACTAGCCGACGCCTACGAGCAGTACTTC; CDR3: CASSLRGLADAYEQYF
D: NA; V: TRBV29-1; J: TRBJ2-1; size: many; DNA: TGCAGCGTCCTAGGGGTGGACTCCTACAATGAGCAGTTCTTC; CDR3: CSVLGVDSYNEQFF
D: NA; V: TRBV20-1; J: TRBJ2-2; size: many; DNA: TGCAGTGCTAGGAAGGGGGGGGCCGACGGGGAGCTGTTTTTT; CDR3: CSARKGGADGELFF
D: TRBD1; V: TRBV20-1; J: TRBJ2-5; size: many; DNA: TGCAGTGCTTTACCCGGGACAGTGGTCCTTGAGACCCAGTACTTC; CDR3: CSALPGTVVLETQYF
D: NA; V: TRBV7-7; J: TRBJ2-5; size: many; DNA: TGTGCTAGCAGCTTAGTTGGAGGCTCTGGCGAGACCCAGTACTTC; CDR3: CASSLVGGSGETQYF
D: TRBD2; V: TRBV2; J: TRBJ2-3; size: many; DNA: TGTGCCAGCATAAGCGGGGGGGAAACAGATACGCAGTATTTT; CDR3: CASISGGETDTQYF
D: NA; V: TRBV2; J: TRBJ1-2; size: medium-sized; DNA: TGTGCCAGCAGTGAACGTCTCTATGGCTACACCTTC; CDR3: CASSERLYGYTF
D: TRBD2; V: TRBV24-1; J: TRBJ2-3; size: many; DNA: TGTGCCACCAGTGATCCGCAAGGGACTAGCGGGGGGGATACGCAGTATTTT; CDR3: CATSDPQGTSGGDTQYF
D: TRBD2; V: TRBV7-2; J: TRBJ2-5; size: many; DNA: TGTGCCAGCAGCCAAGGACGGGGCGGGAGGGCCCAAGAGACCCAGTACTTC; CDR3: CASSQGRGGRAQETQYF
D: NA; V: TRBV7-3; J: TRBJ2-5; size: once; DNA: TGTGCCAGCAGCTCGACCCATGCGGGCCACCCTGAAGAGACCCAGTACTTC; CDR3: CASSSTHAGHPEETQYF
D: TRBD1; V: TRBV18; J: TRBJ1-4; size: many; DNA: TGTGCCAGCTCACTTGCCGGGACAGGGGTTGAAAAACTGTTTTTT; CDR3: CASSLAGTGVEKLFF
D: NA; V: TRBV7-9; J: TRBJ1-4; size: many; DNA: TGTGCCAGCAGCTTACACTCTGGACATGGCGAAAAACTGTTTTTT; CDR3: CASSLHSGHGEKLFF
D: NA; V: TRBV7-2; J: TRBJ1-6; size: medium-sized; DNA: TGTGCCAGCAGCCCCCTACGGAATTCACCCCTCCACTTT; CDR3: CASSPLRNSPLHF
D: TRBD1; V: TRBV6-2/TRBV6-3; J: TRBJ1-1; size: medium-sized; DNA: TGTGCCAGCGGTTCGTACAGGGGCCTCATGAACACTGAAGCTTTCTTT; CDR3: CASGSYRGLMNTEAFF